A selection of T cell receptor beta chains follows, all from one sample in a study of blood T cell repertoires in COVID-19. Here immunoSEQ multiplex PCR was the method, and the copy in TCRdb shows in-frame clones only, minus some. The table lists a few hundred thousand clones, around four fifths of them singletons. The specimen was PBMCs or T cells enriched from blood (not recorded which). Source of these receptors: a man in his forties or fifties who had recovered from COVID-19. CDR3s include the opening cysteine and the closing phenylalanine or tryptophan. Each record gives: J gene, D gene, V gene, clone size, CDR3 length, CDR3 protein, CDR3 DNA. A D gene is named only where the DNA matches it firmly. Size is omitted from some rows. Given values are once, few, many or a class for expanded clones.

TRBJ2-7 TRBD1 TRBV28 - 15 CASSEGQGPFYEQYF TGTGCCAGCAGCGAGGGACAGGGACCGTTCTACGAGCAGTACTTC
TRBJ2-1 - TRBV12-5 - 17 CASGLVLSEAPYNEQFF TGTGCTAGTGGTTTGGTACTATCAGAGGCACCCTACAATGAGCAGTTCTTC
TRBJ2-1 TRBD2 TRBV29-1 - 14 CSVLAGLSYNEQFF TGCAGCGTGTTAGCGGGGCTCTCCTACAATGAGCAGTTCTTC
TRBJ2-2 - TRBV5-1 - 16 CASSFSNGLNTGELFF TGCGCCAGCAGCTTCTCAAATGGACTGAACACCGGGGAGCTGTTTTTT
TRBJ2-5 - TRBV2 - 15 CASARLTGIQETQYF TGTGCCAGCGCCAGACTTACTGGAATCCAAGAGACCCAGTACTTC
TRBJ2-7 TRBD2 TRBV19 - 16 CASSIERTSGAYEQYF TGTGCCAGTAGTATAGAGAGGACTAGCGGGGCCTACGAGCAGTACTTC
TRBJ1-1 - TRBV28 - 12 CASGGDSRRAFF TGTGCCAGCGGAGGGGACTCCCGGAGGGCTTTCTTT
TRBJ1-5 - TRBV7-9 many 15 CASSPTSPGNQPQHF TGTGCCAGCAGCCCTACTTCCCCGGGCAATCAGCCCCAGCATTTT
TRBJ2-1 TRBD1 TRBV7-2 - 15 CASSLDRAVYNEQFF TGTGCCAGCAGCCTAGACAGGGCGGTCTACAATGAGCAGTTCTTC
TRBJ2-1 TRBD2 TRBV9 - 16 CASSVDDSGENPEQFF TGTGCCAGCAGCGTAGATGATAGCGGGGAAAATCCTGAGCAGTTCTTC
TRBJ2-1 TRBD2 TRBV11-2 - 16 CASSSHSGLAYNEQFF TGTGCCAGCAGCTCCCACTCGGGACTAGCGTACAATGAGCAGTTCTTC
TRBJ1-1 - TRBV13 - 14 CASRNRGMNTEAFF TGTGCCAGCCGCAATCGGGGAATGAACACTGAAGCTTTCTTT
TRBJ2-1 - TRBV15 - 13 CATTPRGNDEQFF TGTGCCACCACCCCAAGGGGGAACGATGAGCAGTTCTTC
TRBJ2-2 - TRBV7-9 - 16 CASSTRTLRDTGELFF TGTGCCAGCAGCACGCGGACCTTGCGGGACACCGGGGAGCTGTTTTTT
TRBJ2-7 TRBD1 TRBV6-6 - 17 CASSPLAGTGALYEQYF TGTGCCAGCAGTCCGCTCGCCGGGACAGGGGCCCTCTACGAGCAGTACTTC
TRBJ2-6 - TRBV5-5 - 15 CASSLAYSGANVLTF TGTGCCAGCAGCTTGGCTTACTCTGGGGCCAACGTCCTGACTTTC
TRBJ2-3 - TRBV19 - 15 CASSMFVGGTDTQYF TGTGCCAGTAGTATGTTCGTAGGGGGCACAGATACGCAGTATTTT
TRBJ1-2 - TRBV6-2/TRBV6-3 - 15 CASNPGNQGWIGYTF TGTGCCAGCAACCCAGGCAATCAGGGATGGATCGGCTACACCTTC
TRBJ1-5 - TRBV28 - 15 CASSFYRASNQPQHF TGTGCCAGCAGTTTCTACAGGGCTAGCAATCAGCCCCAGCATTTT
TRBJ2-7 TRBD1 TRBV2 - 14 CASSNRDSSYEQYF TGTGCCAGCAGTAACCGGGACAGCTCCTACGAGCAGTACTTC
TRBJ1-2 TRBD1 TRBV7-2 - 15 CASSSRQGVTYGYTF TGTGCCAGCAGCTCCCGACAGGGGGTAACCTATGGCTACACCTTC
TRBJ2-7 TRBD1 TRBV27 - 17 CASSLRRPGQGVAQQYF TGTGCCAGCAGTTTACGGCGCCCCGGACAGGGTGTGGCTCAGCAGTACTTC
TRBJ2-1 - TRBV11-1 - 12 CASTGPYNEQFF TGTGCCAGCACGGGTCCATACAATGAGCAGTTCTTC
TRBJ2-1 TRBD1 TRBV24-1 - 16 CATSDDRTGDNNEQFF TGTGCCACCAGTGACGACCGGACAGGGGATAACAATGAGCAGTTCTTC
TRBJ1-6 - TRBV5-4 - 12 CASSLQGTPLHF TGTGCCAGCAGCTTGCAGGGAACACCCCTCCACTTT
TRBJ2-7 TRBD2 TRBV5-1 - 14 CASSLGGGGGEQYF TGCGCCAGCAGCTTGGGCGGCGGGGGGGGCGAGCAGTACTTC
TRBJ1-6 - TRBV5-4 - 12 CASSFGVGPLHF TGTGCCAGCAGCTTCGGAGTTGGGCCCCTCCACTTT
TRBJ2-7 TRBD2 TRBV4-1 - 16 CASSPHRREESYEQYF TGCGCCAGCAGCCCCCATCGGCGGGAGGAATCCTACGAGCAGTACTTC
TRBJ2-7 TRBD2 TRBV9 - 16 CASSVAGTSGIYEQYF TGTGCCAGCAGCGTAGCAGGGACTAGCGGGATTTACGAGCAGTACTTC
TRBJ1-5 - TRBV7-8 - 11 CASSNNQPQHF TGTGCCAGCAGTAATAATCAGCCCCAGCATTTT
TRBJ2-1 - TRBV4-2 once 13 CASSQAVDNEQFF TGTGCCAGCAGCCAAGCGGTAGATAATGAGCAGTTCTTC
TRBJ1-2 - TRBV11-2 - 14 CASSNPRGGQHYTF TGTGCCAGCAGCAACCCTAGGGGGGGCCAGCACTACACCTTC
TRBJ1-1 TRBD1 TRBV6-1 - 14 CASSEYRGTTEAFF TGTGCCAGCAGTGAATACAGGGGGACCACTGAAGCTTTCTTT
TRBJ1-2 - TRBV13 few 14 CASSRDDRAYGYTF TGTGCCAGCAGCCGAGACGACAGAGCCTATGGCTACACCTTC
TRBJ1-2 TRBD1 TRBV19 few 14 CASSISWDSYGYTF TGTGCCAGTAGTATATCGTGGGACAGCTATGGCTACACCTTC
TRBJ1-1 - TRBV7-3 - 14 CASSLSSSGGEAFF TGTGCCAGCAGCTTAAGTTCCTCAGGAGGTGAAGCTTTCTTT
TRBJ1-1 - TRBV10-3 - 13 CAITFQENTEAFF TGTGCCATCACCTTCCAGGAGAACACTGAAGCTTTCTTT
TRBJ1-1 TRBD1 TRBV5-1 - 15 CASSLAGTGNTEAFF TGCGCCAGCAGCTTGGCCGGGACAGGGAACACTGAAGCTTTCTTT
TRBJ1-2 TRBD1 TRBV3-1/TRBV3-2 - 14 CASSPPGQGTGYTF TGTGCCAGCAGCCCGCCGGGACAGGGAACTGGCTACACCTTC
TRBJ1-3 TRBD1 TRBV19 - 14 CASIDRGAGNTIYF TGTGCCAGTATCGACAGGGGAGCTGGAAACACCATATATTTT
TRBJ1-2 - TRBV28 - 15 CASSSPGQSNYGYTF TGTGCCAGCAGTTCACCAGGACAGTCGAATTATGGCTACACCTTC
TRBJ2-1 TRBD2 TRBV7-9 - 16 CASSLAGTSGVEEQFF TGTGCCAGCAGCTTAGCAGGGACTAGCGGGGTTGAGGAGCAGTTCTTC
TRBJ2-2 - TRBV7-2 - 16 CASSLYRGADTGELFF TGTGCCAGCAGCTTATATCGGGGGGCGGACACCGGGGAGCTGTTTTTT
TRBJ2-7 - TRBV7-9 - 16 CASSLSRGPQSYEQYF TGTGCCAGCAGCCTCTCGCGGGGCCCGCAATCCTACGAGCAGTACTTC
TRBJ1-3 - TRBV5-6 - 15 CASSLAPHSGNTIYF TGTGCCAGCAGCTTGGCCCCCCACTCTGGAAACACCATATATTTT
TRBJ1-1 - TRBV5-1 - 15 CASSPTAATITEAFF TGCGCCAGCAGCCCGACGGCAGCGACTATCACTGAAGCTTTCTTT
TRBJ1-2 TRBD1 TRBV7-2 - 14 CASSLDRAGYGYTF TGTGCCAGCAGCCTGGACAGGGCCGGCTATGGCTACACCTTC
TRBJ1-6 - TRBV5-5 few 15 CASRRPGEGASPLHF TGTGCCAGCAGACGCCCGGGGGAAGGGGCATCACCCCTCCACTTT
TRBJ1-1 - TRBV5-4 few 12 CASSPRDAEAFF TGTGCCAGCAGCCCTCGGGATGCTGAAGCTTTCTTT
TRBJ1-1 - TRBV7-3 - 13 CASSSSGGTEAFF TGTGCCAGCAGTTCGTCGGGGGGCACTGAAGCTTTCTTT